One TCR beta chain is described in this entry. The CDR3 has 15 amino acids. V was trimmed by 2 bases and J by 1 base, leaving 11 bases between them. Germline-derived CDR1 and CDR2 are MNHEY and SVGAGI. This sample is drawn from a study of control samples from healthy donors and cancer patients. Data came from immunoSEQ multiplex PCR; TCRdb stores just in-frame clones and leaves some out. Of about 96,000 clones listed, more than 80% are singletons. Sample: blood. This chain joins TRBV6-5 and TRBJ1-1; no clear D gene. The TCR comes from a man in his late teens or twenties in good health. The CDR3 protein is CASSYTDAQNTEAFF. CDR3 nucleotide sequence: TGTGCCAGCAGTTACACCGATGCACAGAACACTGAAGCTTTCTTT.